The present T cell receptor beta chain was sequenced within a study of blood T cell repertoires in COVID-19. Study overall: COVID-19 samples from acute and convalescent phases originated in the United States, Italy and Spain.

The CDR3 extends over 13 amino acids. V was clipped by 10 bases and J by 10 bases, with 19 bases between them. Some clones are missing from TCRdb's copy, which holds only in-frame ones; the method was immunoSEQ multiplex PCR. The sample lists roughly 570,000 clones, 70% to 90% seen once, with roughly 8.3% in the top ten. The chain recombines TRBV12-3 or TRBV12-4 with TRBJ1-4, with D unclear. The TCR was taken from a woman aged 45 to 65 with COVID-19, enrolled during active disease. Source material: peripheral blood. CDR3 sequence (DNA): TGTGCCATTCTTAGCGGGTTAGCGGGAAAACTGTTTTTT. The encoded protein is CAILSGLAGKLFF.